These T cell receptor beta chains were read from a single sample in a study of T cells in Graves' hyperthyroidism and ophthalmopathy. One entry per CDR3 protein, called by TCRdb with MiXCR from the multiplex PCR reads. Of hundreds of thousands of distinct CDR3 sequences in the sample, over 13% are singletons; the top ten hold 25% to 30%. The sequencing sample was made of blood. These receptors originate from a man in his fifties or sixties with Graves' ophthalmopathy. CDR3s include the opening cysteine and the closing phenylalanine or tryptophan. D genes are given only for firm matches. Clone size is given for some rows only: seen once, a few or many times, or a class if the clone is expanded.

cdr3_length d_call j_call clone_size v_call cdr3_aa cdr3_nt
13 . TRBJ2-3 many TRBV18 CASSPGQEGTQYF TGTGCCAGCTCACCAGGACAGGAGGGTACGCAGTATTTT
11 . TRBJ2-7 . TRBV29-1 CSVVVSYEQYF TGCAGCGTCGTAGTCTCCTACGAGCAGTACTTC
15 . TRBJ1-6 few TRBV7-9 CASSLSFRTNSPLHF TGTGCCAGCAGCTTATCGTTTCGGACAAATTCACCCCTCCACTTT
14 TRBD2 TRBJ2-7 many TRBV5-1 CASSLSSGNYEQYF TGCGCCAGCAGCTTGTCTAGCGGGAATTACGAGCAGTACTTC
17 TRBD2 TRBJ2-1 many TRBV5-1 CASSLARGSGGYNEQFF TGCGCCAGCAGCTTGGCCCGGGGTAGCGGGGGCTACAATGAGCAGTTCTTC
12 . TRBJ2-1 many TRBV12-3/TRBV12-4 CASSPQWDEQFF TGTGCCAGCAGTCCCCAGTGGGATGAGCAGTTCTTC
13 TRBD2 TRBJ2-5 many TRBV29-1 CSVGAGVMETQYF TGCAGCGTTGGAGCGGGAGTCATGGAGACCCAGTACTTC
17 . TRBJ1-2 many TRBV7-6 CASSLVPQTDPNYGYTF TGTGCCAGCAGCTTAGTACCGCAGACCGACCCCAACTATGGCTACACCTTC
15 . TRBJ1-2 . TRBV7-3 CASSPSTGSNYGYTF TGTGCCAGCAGCCCCTCTACGGGGTCTAACTATGGCTACACCTTC
13 TRBD2 TRBJ2-7 . TRBV20-1 CSGIGDYTYEQYF TGCAGTGGGATCGGGGACTACACCTACGAGCAGTACTTC
15 TRBD2 TRBJ2-2 . TRBV19 CASSGAGGYTGELFF TGTGCCAGTAGTGGCGCGGGAGGGTACACCGGGGAGCTGTTTTTT
15 . TRBJ2-5 many TRBV6-1 CASNGGRGLGETQYF TGTGCCAGCAACGGGGGTAGGGGGCTGGGAGAGACCCAGTACTTC
13 . TRBJ2-1 many TRBV27 CGTRKDVYNEQFF TGTGGGACCCGGAAGGACGTCTACAATGAGCAGTTCTTC
17 . TRBJ2-3 few TRBV4-1 CASSRETGSGPTDTQYF TGCGCCAGCAGCCGAGAAACAGGGTCGGGGCCCACAGATACGCAGTATTTT
14 . TRBJ2-3 . TRBV4-3 CASSQEPGTDTQYF TGCGCCAGCAGCCAAGAGCCGGGTACAGATACGCAGTATTTT
18 TRBD2 TRBJ2-4 . TRBV6-4 CASSDSGLAGISKNIQYF TGTGCCAGCAGTGACTCAGGGCTAGCGGGAATTAGCAAAAACATTCAGTACTTC
13 . TRBJ2-3 . TRBV4-1 CASSLTLGDTQYF TGCGCCAGCAGCCTAACCTTGGGGGATACGCAGTATTTT
14 . TRBJ2-5 many TRBV2 CASSERRPQETQYF TGTGCCAGCAGTGAAAGAAGACCGCAAGAGACCCAGTACTTC
14 . TRBJ2-3 many TRBV3-1 CASSEQTSTDTQYF TGTGCCAGCAGCGAGCAAACTAGCACAGATACGCAGTATTTT
15 . TRBJ1-1 many TRBV12-3/TRBV12-4 CASSLDSGGLYEAFF TGTGCCAGCAGTTTAGATTCGGGGGGCCTATATGAAGCTTTCTTT
16 TRBD2 TRBJ2-2 few TRBV12-5 CASGLVWREGTGELFF TGTGCTAGTGGTTTGGTATGGCGGGAGGGCACCGGGGAGCTGTTTTTT
18 TRBD2 TRBJ2-1 . TRBV4-2 CASSQDSLLAASYNEQFF TGTGCCAGCAGCCAAGATTCATTACTAGCGGCTTCCTACAATGAGCAGTTCTTC
12 . TRBJ2-1 . TRBV7-6 CASSSDYNGQFF TGTGCCAGCAGCTCCGACTACAATGGGCAGTTCTTC
16 TRBD1 TRBJ2-5 many TRBV20-1 CSATPMRQGALETQYF TGCAGTGCTACGCCCATGAGACAGGGTGCGTTGGAGACCCAGTACTTC
16 . TRBJ2-3 many TRBV3-1 CASSQGGAYLTDTQYF TGTGCCAGCAGCCAGGGTGGGGCCTACCTCACAGATACGCAGTATTTT
16 TRBD1 TRBJ1-4 . TRBV3-1 CASSFRGDSTNEKLVF TGTGCCAGCAGCTTCAGGGGGGACAGCACTAATGAAAAACTGGTTTTT